The 21 T cell receptor beta chains below come from one sample, sequenced in a study of a mutant IDH1 vaccine in newly diagnosed glioma. TCRdb keeps only in-frame clones here, not all; method: immunoSEQ multiplex PCR. Of tens of thousands of clones in the sample, almost 65% were seen once. Time point reported: week 47, end of study. Doses comprised 300 ug of mutant IDH1 20-mer peptide each, plus topical imiquimod. These TCRs' antigens remain unknown. The sample was peripheral blood mononuclear cells (PBMCs), taken from a glioma patient whose treatment included an IDH1 peptide vaccine. These receptors all come from a middle-aged man with glioma. Some clones in this sample may be carry-over from other donors' samples.

The count of this clone is one. This CDR3 reads CASSRQPGQAVGKLFF. CDR3 in DNA: TGTGCCAGCAGTCGGCAGCCGGGACAGGCAGTGGGAAAACTGTTTTTT. The chain has TRBV27 and TRBJ1-4, with 8 bases fitting TRBD1. Per germline, CDR1 MNHEY and CDR2 SMNVEV (reference sequence). V trimming: 5 bases; J trimming: 10 bases; junction bases outside the gene matches: 15. The CDR3 is made up of 16 amino acids.

The chain joins TRBV4-1 to TRBJ2-1; tentatively, D is TRBD2 (5 bases). Deletions cut 4 bases from V and 7 bases from J, with 8 bases between. This CDR3 is built from 12 residues. Germline V CDR1 and CDR2: MGHRA, YSYEKL. In DNA form, the CDR3 reads TGCGCCAGCAGCCTCGCGGGTAATGAGCAGTTCTTC. Protein: CASSLAGNEQFF.

V gene TRBV7-7 combines with J gene TRBJ1-1, with D possibly being TRBD1 (6 bases). Deletions cut 5 bases from V and 4 bases from J, with 17 bases between. CDR1 SSHAT and CDR2 FNYEAQ come from the germline V gene (reference sequence). This CDR3 contains 15 residues. CDR3 nucleotide sequence: TGTGCCAGCAGCCCCCTGGGGGCGCGCGCCACTGAAGCTTTCTTT. Translation gives CASSPLGARATEAFF.

V usage is TRBV5-4 and J usage is TRBJ1-4, with a possible D match to TRBD1 (5 bases). This CDR3 has 14 residues. Germline V gives CDR1 SGHNT, CDR2 YYREEE (reference sequence). V was shortened by 5 bases and J by 3 bases, with 11 bases between the two germline ends. CDR3 DNA: TGTGCCAGCAGTGCCGGGGGTTCTAATGAAAAACTGTTTTTT. It translates to CASSAGGSNEKLFF.

The V call is TRBV2, the J call TRBJ1-4; D is ambiguous. CDR1 is SNHLY, CDR2 FYNNEI, per germline. The CDR3 has 15 amino acids. The V gene lost 4 bases and the J gene lost 8 bases, with 17 bases spanning the gap. The CDR3 sequence is CASSGYSGGWEKLFF. Written as DNA, the CDR3 is TGTGCCAGCAGTGGCTACAGCGGAGGGTGGGAAAAACTGTTTTTT.

The chain employs TRBV10-3 and TRBJ2-7; 8 positions match TRBD2. There are 17 residues in the CDR3. Germline V gene sequence: CDR1 ENHRY, CDR2 SYGVKD. With 0 bases clipped from V and 0 bases from J, the junction kept 7 bases outside the gene matches. CDR3 DNA sequence: TGTGCCATCAGTGAGTCGACGGGAGGGGGGACCTCCTACGAGCAGTACTTC. Its translation: CAISESTGGGTSYEQYF.

The chain joins TRBV5-6 to TRBJ2-5; 8 nucleotides line up with TRBD2. In germline, CDR1 is SGHDT, CDR2 YYEEEE. Germline trimming cut 4 bases from V and 5 bases from J; bases unmatched to any gene: 7. This CDR3 is built from 14 residues. CDR3 DNA: TGTGCCAGCAGCACGGGACTAGTCGGGGAGACCCAGTACTTC. Translating gives CASSTGLVGETQYF.

The chain is built from TRBV19 and TRBJ2-7, with 9 bases that match TRBD1. This CDR3 comprises 13 residues. Germline loops: CDR1 LNHDA, CDR2 SQIVND (reference sequence). V was pared by 6 bases and J by 7 bases, with 7 bases of the junction left unmatched. CDR3 nucleotides: TGTGCCAGTAGCCCGGGACAGGGCGGAGAGCAGTACTTC. This gives the protein CASSPGQGGEQYF.

This chain connects TRBV7-2 to TRBJ1-5, with a tentative D call TRBD1 (6 bases). Trimming stripped 4 bases from V and 7 bases from J, with 14 bases between. The CDR3 runs 14 residues. Germline values: CDR1 SGHTA, CDR2 FQGNSA. The CDR3 nucleotides are TGTGCCAGCAGCTACACAGGGCTAACCCAGCCCCAGCATTTT. Translated, it gives CASSYTGLTQPQHF.

This chain joins TRBV6-5 and TRBJ1-2; D is perhaps TRBD1 (5 bases). Trimming cost V 8 bases and J 0 bases, with 16 bases left between them. This CDR3 is 15 amino acids long. The germline gives CDR1 MNHEY, CDR2 SVGAGI. Here the CDR3 DNA reads TGTGCCAGCTCCTTTGGCCTGACAGCTAACTATGGCTACACCTTC. Its translation is CASSFGLTANYGYTF.

This clone is a singleton in its sample. The V call is TRBV5-1, the J call TRBJ2-1, with D perhaps assigned TRBD1 or TRBD2 (6 bases each). Germline V gives CDR1 SGHRS, CDR2 YFSETQ. V lost 4 bases and J 5 bases, leaving 16 bases between the germline ends. The CDR3 runs to 15 residues. CDR3 nucleotide sequence: TGCGCCAGCAGCCCTTACAGGGAGGCGGACAATGAGCAGTTCTTC. Amino acids: CASSPYREADNEQFF.

V is TRBV29-1 and J is TRBJ2-1; D possibly uses TRBD1 or TRBD2 (6 bases each). V lost 3 bases, J lost 7 bases, and 10 bases lay in between. CDR1 and CDR2 (germline): SQVTM, ANQGSEA. The CDR3 runs to 12 residues. The CDR3 nucleotides read TGCAGCGTTGAGGGGGGCGGGAATGAGCAGTTCTTC. This gives the protein CSVEGGGNEQFF.

The chain recombines TRBV9 with TRBJ1-5, with D perhaps matching TRBD1 (5 bases). Trimming removed 0 bases at V and 1 base at J, with 11 bases between. Germline loops: CDR1 SGDLS, CDR2 YYNGEE. This CDR3 has 16 residues. The CDR3 DNA sequence: TGTGCCAGCAGCGTAGTAGACAGTAGGAGCAATCAGCCCCAGCATTTT. Its protein is CASSVVDSRSNQPQHF.

This clone appeared once. The rearrangement joins TRBV2 to TRBJ1-5; tentatively, D is TRBD1 (6 bases). This CDR3 region has 15 residues. Trimming stripped 10 bases from V and 2 bases from J, with 18 bases between. From germline, CDR1 is SNHLY and CDR2 FYNNEI. Written as DNA, the CDR3 is TGTGCCACCCACTCAGGGGTCAACGGCAATCAGCCCCAGCATTTT. It yields the protein CATHSGVNGNQPQHF. The full variable domain, its missing parts supplied by reference TRBV2 and TRBJ1-5, is EPEVTQTPSHQVTQMGQEVILRCVPISNHLYFYWYRQILGQKVEFLVSFYNNEISEKSEIFDDQFSVERPDGSNFTLKIRSTKLEDSAMYFCATHSGVNGNQPQHFGDGTRLSIL.

This sequence joins TRBV6-1 and TRBJ1-3, with D tentatively TRBD1 (6 bases). The CDR3 consists of 15 residues. Germline V gene data show CDR1 as MNHNS and CDR2 as SASEGT. Trimming removed 5 bases at V and 0 bases at J, with 11 bases between. CDR3 protein: CASSLQGYSGNTIYF. Written as DNA, the CDR3 is TGTGCCAGCAGTTTACAGGGATACTCTGGAAACACCATATATTTT.

Ten or more counts support this clone. The rearrangement links TRBV27 to TRBJ2-5, with 10 positions matching TRBD1. The CDR3 has 13 residues. From germline, CDR1 is MNHEY and CDR2 SMNVEV (reference sequence). V shed 5 bases, J shed 8 bases, and the junction held 5 bases outside the gene matches. The CDR3 reads CASSTDRGRTQYF. As DNA, the CDR3 is TGTGCCAGCAGTACGGACAGGGGGAGAACCCAGTACTTC.

The CDR3 loop is CASSLFTVPGYTEAFF. CDR3 DNA: TGTGCCAGCAGCTTATTCACAGTCCCGGGGTACACTGAAGCTTTCTTT. The chain links TRBV11-2 to TRBJ1-1; unclear D gene. The CDR3 covers 16 residues. Deletions cut 2 bases from V and 3 bases from J, with 16 bases between. Germline V gene sequence: CDR1 SGHAT, CDR2 FQNNGV.

The genes are TRBV29-1 and TRBJ2-1; TRBD1 matches 7 bases. Germline lookup yields CDR1 SQVTM and CDR2 ANQGSEA. The CDR3 covers 14 residues. J lost 3 bases, V lost 2 bases, and 4 bases had no gene match. CDR3 DNA sequence: TGCAGCGTTGAAAGGGGGCTATTCTACAATGAGCAGTTCTTC. Encoded protein: CSVERGLFYNEQFF.

This clone is a singleton in its sample. The CDR3, as DNA: TGTGCCACCAGCAGAGAAGGGACTTTGGAGACCCAGTACTTC. It encodes CATSREGTLETQYF. V usage is TRBV15 and J usage is TRBJ2-5; possibly TRBD2 for D (6 bases). The V gene lost 0 bases and the J gene lost 5 bases, with 10 bases spanning the gap. The CDR3 has 14 residues. Germline V lookup: CDR1 LNHNV, CDR2 YYDKDF (reference sequence).

This clone came up a few times. The chain links TRBV10-3 to TRBJ1-5; tentatively, D is TRBD1 (5 bases). Trimming took 10 bases from V and 1 from J, leaving 11 bases between them. CDR3 size: 13 residues. Germline V gene sequence: CDR1 ENHRY, CDR2 SYGVKD. The CDR3 sequence is CATQGRSNQPQHF. CDR3 nucleotide sequence: TGTGCCACCCAGGGTCGGAGCAATCAGCCCCAGCATTTT.

The genes are TRBV7-2 and TRBJ2-3; 11 bases match TRBD2. This CDR3 contains 15 residues. Germline trimming cut 8 bases from V and 5 bases from J; bases unmatched to any gene: 9. Per germline, CDR1 SGHTA and CDR2 FQGNSA. CDR3 sequence reads: CASCLSGGAGDTQYF. The CDR3 coding sequence is TGTGCCAGCTGCCTTAGCGGGGGGGCTGGAGATACGCAGTATTTT. The complete variable domain, with remaining parts taken from reference TRBV7-2 and TRBJ2-3, reads GAGVSQSPSNKVTEKGKDVELRCDPISGHTALYWYRQSLGQGLEFLIYFQGNSAPDKSGLPSDRFSAERTGGSVSTLTIQRTQQEDSAVYLCASCLSGGAGDTQYFGPGTRLTVL.